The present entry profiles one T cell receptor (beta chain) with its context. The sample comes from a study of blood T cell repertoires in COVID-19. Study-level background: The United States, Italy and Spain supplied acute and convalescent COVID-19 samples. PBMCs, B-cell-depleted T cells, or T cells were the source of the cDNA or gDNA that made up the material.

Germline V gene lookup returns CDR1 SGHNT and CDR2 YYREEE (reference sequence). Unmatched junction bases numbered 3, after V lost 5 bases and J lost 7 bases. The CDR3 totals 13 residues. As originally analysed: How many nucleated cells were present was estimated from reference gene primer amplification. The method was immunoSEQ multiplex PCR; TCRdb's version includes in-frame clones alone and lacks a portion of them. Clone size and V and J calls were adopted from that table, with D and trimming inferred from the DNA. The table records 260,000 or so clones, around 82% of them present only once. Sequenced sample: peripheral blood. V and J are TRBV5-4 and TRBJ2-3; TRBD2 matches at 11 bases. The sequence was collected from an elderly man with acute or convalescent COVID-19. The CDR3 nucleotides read TGTGCCAGCAGGACTAGCGGGGCCCATACGCAGTATTTT. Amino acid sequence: CASRTSGAHTQYF.